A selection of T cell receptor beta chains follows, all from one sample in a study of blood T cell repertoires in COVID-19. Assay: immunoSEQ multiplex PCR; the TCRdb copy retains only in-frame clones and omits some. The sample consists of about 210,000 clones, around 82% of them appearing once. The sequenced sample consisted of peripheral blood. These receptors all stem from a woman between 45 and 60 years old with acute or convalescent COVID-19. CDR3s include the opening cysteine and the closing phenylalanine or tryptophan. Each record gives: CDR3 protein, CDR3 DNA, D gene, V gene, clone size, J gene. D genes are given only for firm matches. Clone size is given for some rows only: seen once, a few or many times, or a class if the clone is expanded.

CASSLTGTVSYEQYF TGTGCCAGCAGCTTAACCGGGACAGTTTCCTACGAGCAGTACTTC TRBD1 TRBV7-2 once TRBJ2-7
CASSLGDRVMNTEAFF TGTGCCAGCAGCTTAGGGGACAGGGTCATGAACACTGAAGCTTTCTTT TRBD1 TRBV11-2 . TRBJ1-1
CASSQILMNTEAFF TGTGCCAGCAGCCAAATCCTAATGAACACTGAAGCTTTCTTT . TRBV3-1/TRBV3-2 . TRBJ1-1
CASSQDLPGGQPQHF TGTGCCAGCAGCCAAGACCTCCCCGGCGGTCAGCCCCAGCATTTT . TRBV3-1/TRBV3-2 once TRBJ1-5
CASSALSNQPQHF TGTGCCAGCTCCGCCCTAAGCAATCAGCCCCAGCATTTT . TRBV18 . TRBJ1-5
CASSRQGLLQETQYF TGTGCCAGCAGTAGACAGGGGCTACTCCAAGAGACCCAGTACTTC TRBD1 TRBV6-5 . TRBJ2-5
CATLGGANSGNTIYF TGTGCCACCCTAGGGGGGGCAAACTCTGGAAACACCATATATTTT . TRBV2 . TRBJ1-3
CASSSQGQAGTDTQYF TGTGCCAGCAGCTCTCAGGGACAGGCCGGCACAGATACGCAGTATTTT TRBD1 TRBV11-2 . TRBJ2-3
CASTPGGASETQYF TGTGCCAGCACCCCGGGAGGGGCTAGCGAGACCCAGTACTTC TRBD2 TRBV7-6 . TRBJ2-5
CASNYGQGYTEAFF TGTGCCAGCAACTACGGACAGGGTTACACTGAAGCTTTCTTT TRBD1 TRBV6-5 . TRBJ1-1
CSVNNPGQGAYNEKLFF TGCAGCGTTAATAACCCGGGACAGGGGGCGTACAATGAAAAACTGTTTTTT TRBD1 TRBV29-1 . TRBJ1-4
CASSTGQGGNEQFF TGCGCCAGCAGCACAGGACAGGGGGGCAATGAGCAGTTCTTC TRBD1 TRBV5-1 . TRBJ2-1
CASSVTGLGADTQYF TGCGCCAGCAGCGTGACAGGGTTAGGGGCAGATACGCAGTATTTT TRBD1 TRBV5-1 . TRBJ2-3
CASSLAPDFLYNEQFF TGTGCCAGCAGCTTAGCCCCAGACTTTTTATACAATGAGCAGTTCTTC . TRBV7-6 . TRBJ2-1
CASRLDREYGYTF TGTGCCAGCAGGTTAGACAGGGAATATGGCTACACCTTC TRBD1 TRBV7-9 . TRBJ1-2
CASSPMAGMETQYF TGTGCCAGTTCCCCAATGGCGGGAATGGAGACCCAGTACTTC . TRBV28 . TRBJ2-5
CAAGGPGQEYGEQYF TGTGCCGCAGGGGGACCGGGACAGGAATATGGCGAGCAGTACTTC TRBD1 TRBV28 . TRBJ2-7
CASSEVDGAFF TGTGCCAGCAGTGAAGTAGATGGAGCTTTCTTT . TRBV6-1 . TRBJ1-1
CASSDTPGTGYQPQHF TGTGCCAGCAGTGACACACCCGGGACAGGGTATCAGCCCCAGCATTTT TRBD1 TRBV2 . TRBJ1-5
CASSLLRDFVTETQYF TGTGCCAGCAGCTTGCTACGGGACTTTGTAACGGAGACCCAGTACTTC . TRBV5-8 . TRBJ2-5
CASSERSRGNSPLHF TGTGCCAGCAGTGAAAGGTCCCGAGGGAATTCACCCCTCCACTTT . TRBV6-4 . TRBJ1-6
CATSVAGGWVNNEQFF TGTGCCACCAGTGTAGCGGGAGGGTGGGTTAACAATGAGCAGTTCTTC TRBD2 TRBV24-1 . TRBJ2-1
CASSDEARSYNEQFF TGTGCCAGCAGTGATGAAGCTCGCTCCTACAATGAGCAGTTCTTC . TRBV2 . TRBJ2-1
CASSASLGTDDTQYF TGTGCCAGCAGCGCGAGTTTGGGGACTGACGATACGCAGTATTTT . TRBV5-4 . TRBJ2-3
CASSFRGYEQYF TGTGCCAGCAGCTTCCGGGGCTACGAGCAGTACTTC . TRBV5-6 . TRBJ2-7
CATSSRTGLNREAFF TGTGCCACCAGCAGTAGGACAGGCCTGAACAGGGAAGCTTTCTTT TRBD1 TRBV15 . TRBJ1-1
CASSVRGDEQFF TGTGCCAGCAGCGTCCGGGGGGATGAGCAGTTCTTC TRBD2 TRBV3-1/TRBV3-2 . TRBJ2-1
CASSLGQGSGNTIYF TGTGCCAGCAGTTTAGGGCAGGGTTCCGGAAACACCATATATTTT . TRBV27 . TRBJ1-3
CASSAQGGAEKLFF TGTGCCAGTAGTGCCCAGGGGGGTGCTGAAAAACTGTTTTTT TRBD1 TRBV19 . TRBJ1-4
CASSSGGTSDEQYF TGTGCCAGCAGTTCCGGGGGGACTAGCGACGAGCAGTACTTC TRBD2 TRBV6-2/TRBV6-3 . TRBJ2-7
CASSLGSGTDTQYF TGTGCCAGCAGCTTAGGATCCGGTACAGATACGCAGTATTTT . TRBV11-3 . TRBJ2-3
CASSLVASTYEQYF TGTGCCAGCAGCTTAGTGGCCAGTACCTACGAGCAGTACTTC . TRBV7-2 . TRBJ2-7
CASSEQGATDTQYF TGTGCCAGCAGCGAACAGGGGGCTACAGATACGCAGTATTTT TRBD1 TRBV9 . TRBJ2-3
CASSAGSGVTYNEQFF TGTGCCAGCAGTGCAGGTAGCGGGGTCACCTACAATGAGCAGTTCTTC TRBD2 TRBV6-1 . TRBJ2-1
CSGKGASDGYTF TGCAGCGGTAAGGGGGCTTCTGATGGCTACACCTTC TRBD1 TRBV29-1 once TRBJ1-2